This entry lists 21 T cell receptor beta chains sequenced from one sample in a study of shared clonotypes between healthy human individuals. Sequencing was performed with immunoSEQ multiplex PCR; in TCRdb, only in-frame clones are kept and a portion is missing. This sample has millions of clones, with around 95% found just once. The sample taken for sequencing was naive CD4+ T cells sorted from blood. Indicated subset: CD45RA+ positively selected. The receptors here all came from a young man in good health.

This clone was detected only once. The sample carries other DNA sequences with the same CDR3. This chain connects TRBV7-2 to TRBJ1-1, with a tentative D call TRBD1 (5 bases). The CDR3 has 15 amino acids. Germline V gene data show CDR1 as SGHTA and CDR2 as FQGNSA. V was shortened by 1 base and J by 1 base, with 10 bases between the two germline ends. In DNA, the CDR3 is TGTGCCAGCAGCTTAGTTGGCAGGGCGAACACTGAAGCTTTCTTT. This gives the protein CASSLVGRANTEAFF.

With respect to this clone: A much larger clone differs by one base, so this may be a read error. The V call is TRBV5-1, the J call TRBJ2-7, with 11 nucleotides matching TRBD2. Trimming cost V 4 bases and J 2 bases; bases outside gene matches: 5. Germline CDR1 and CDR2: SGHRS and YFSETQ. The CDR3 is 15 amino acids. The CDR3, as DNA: TGCGCCAGCAGCCAGCCGGGACTAGCGGCCTACGAGCAGTACTTC. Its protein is CASSQPGLAAYEQYF.

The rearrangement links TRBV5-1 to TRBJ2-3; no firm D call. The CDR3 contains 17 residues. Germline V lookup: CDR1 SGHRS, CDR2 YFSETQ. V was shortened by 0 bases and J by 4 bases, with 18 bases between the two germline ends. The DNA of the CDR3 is TGCGCCAGCAGCTTGGGAAGTGCCTCCCCTGGAGCAGATACGCAGTATTTT. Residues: CASSLGSASPGADTQYF.

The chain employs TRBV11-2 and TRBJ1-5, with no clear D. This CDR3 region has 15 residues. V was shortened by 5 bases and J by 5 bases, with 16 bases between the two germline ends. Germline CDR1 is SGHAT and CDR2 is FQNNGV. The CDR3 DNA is TGTGCCAGCAGCCCGGACGGAATAGCCTATCAGCCCCAGCATTTT. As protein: CASSPDGIAYQPQHF.

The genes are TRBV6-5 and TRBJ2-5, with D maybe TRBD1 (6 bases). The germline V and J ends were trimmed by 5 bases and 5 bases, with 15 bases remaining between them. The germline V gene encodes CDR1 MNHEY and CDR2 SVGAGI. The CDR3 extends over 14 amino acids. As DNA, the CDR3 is TGTGCCAGCAGTCCCGGGACATTTGGTGAGACCCAGTACTTC. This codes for CASSPGTFGETQYF.

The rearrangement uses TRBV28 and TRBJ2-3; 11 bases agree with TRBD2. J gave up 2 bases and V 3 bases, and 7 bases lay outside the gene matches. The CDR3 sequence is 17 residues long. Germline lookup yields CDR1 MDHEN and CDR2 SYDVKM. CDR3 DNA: TGTGCCAGCAGTTTCCCCATAGCGGGAGGGAACACAGATACGCAGTATTTT. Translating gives CASSFPIAGGNTDTQYF. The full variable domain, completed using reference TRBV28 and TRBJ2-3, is DVKVTQSSRYLVKRTGEKVFLECVQDMDHENMFWYRQDPGLGLRLIYFSYDVKMKEKGDIPEGYSVSREKKERFSLILESASTNQTSMYLCASSFPIAGGNTDTQYFGPGTRLTVL.

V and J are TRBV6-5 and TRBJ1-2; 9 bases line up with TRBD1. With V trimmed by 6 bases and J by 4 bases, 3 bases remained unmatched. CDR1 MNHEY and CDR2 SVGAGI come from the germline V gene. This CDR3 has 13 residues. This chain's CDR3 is CASRQGAAYGYTF. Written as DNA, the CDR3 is TGTGCCAGCAGACAGGGGGCGGCCTATGGCTACACCTTC.

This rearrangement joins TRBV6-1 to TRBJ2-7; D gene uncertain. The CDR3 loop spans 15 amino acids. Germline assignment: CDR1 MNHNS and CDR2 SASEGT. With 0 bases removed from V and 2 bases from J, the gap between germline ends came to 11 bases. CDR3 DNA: TGTGCCAGCAGTGAAGCCGTAGGGTCCCCCTACGAGCAGTACTTC. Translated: CASSEAVGSPYEQYF.

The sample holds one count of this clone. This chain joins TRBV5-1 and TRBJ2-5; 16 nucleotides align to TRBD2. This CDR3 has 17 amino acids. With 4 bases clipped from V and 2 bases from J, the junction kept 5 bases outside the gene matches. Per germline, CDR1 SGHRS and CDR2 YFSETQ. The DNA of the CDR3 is TGCGCCAGCAGCCAGGGACTAGCGGGGGGGCTGCAAGAGACCCAGTACTTC. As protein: CASSQGLAGGLQETQYF.

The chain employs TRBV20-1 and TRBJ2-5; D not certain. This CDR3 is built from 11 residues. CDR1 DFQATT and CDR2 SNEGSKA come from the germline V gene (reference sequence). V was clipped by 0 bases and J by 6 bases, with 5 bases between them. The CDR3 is CSAREGKTQYF. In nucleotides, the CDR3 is TGCAGTGCTAGAGAAGGAAAGACCCAGTACTTC.

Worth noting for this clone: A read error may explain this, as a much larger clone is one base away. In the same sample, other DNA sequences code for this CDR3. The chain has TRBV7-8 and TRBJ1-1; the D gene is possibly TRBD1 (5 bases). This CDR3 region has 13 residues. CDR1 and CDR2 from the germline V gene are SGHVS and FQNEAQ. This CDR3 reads CASRSGRNTEAFF. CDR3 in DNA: TGTGCCAGCAGATCAGGGCGGAACACTGAGGCTTTCTTT.

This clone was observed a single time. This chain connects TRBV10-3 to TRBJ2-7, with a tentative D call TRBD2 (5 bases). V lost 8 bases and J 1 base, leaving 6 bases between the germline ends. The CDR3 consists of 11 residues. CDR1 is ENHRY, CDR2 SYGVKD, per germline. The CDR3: CAIGESYEQYF. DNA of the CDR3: TGTGCCATCGGGGAGTCCTACGAGCAGTACTTC.

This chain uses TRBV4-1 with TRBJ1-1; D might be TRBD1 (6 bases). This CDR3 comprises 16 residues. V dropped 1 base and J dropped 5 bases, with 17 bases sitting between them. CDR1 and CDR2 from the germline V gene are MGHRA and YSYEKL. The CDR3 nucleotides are TGCGCCAGCAGCCAAGCGGGAACAGGGCCCCAGACTGAAGCTTTCTTT. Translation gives CASSQAGTGPQTEAFF.

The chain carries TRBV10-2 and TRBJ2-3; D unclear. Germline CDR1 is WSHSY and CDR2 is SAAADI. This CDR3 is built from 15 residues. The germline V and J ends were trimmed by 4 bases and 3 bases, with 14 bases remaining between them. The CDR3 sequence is CASSVLGIGTDTQYF. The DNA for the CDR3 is TGCGCCAGCAGTGTTCTGGGAATCGGGACAGATACGCAGTATTTT.

The CDR3 here is CASSLPGSVYEQYF. The CDR3 DNA sequence: TGTGCCAGCAGCCTGCCAGGGAGCGTCTACGAGCAGTACTTC. The chain couples TRBV7-9 to TRBJ2-7; tentatively, D is TRBD1 or TRBD2 (5 bases each). Trimming pared 5 bases from V and 3 bases from J, leaving 14 bases between. Germline V gene sequence: CDR1 SEHNR, CDR2 FQNEAQ (reference sequence). The CDR3 length is 14 residues.

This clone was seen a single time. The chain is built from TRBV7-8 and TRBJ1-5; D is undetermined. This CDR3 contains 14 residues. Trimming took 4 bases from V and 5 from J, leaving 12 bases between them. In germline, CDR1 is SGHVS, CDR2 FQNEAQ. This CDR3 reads CASSSYSRYQPQHF. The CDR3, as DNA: TGTGCCAGCAGCTCCTACTCACGCTATCAGCCCCAGCATTTT.

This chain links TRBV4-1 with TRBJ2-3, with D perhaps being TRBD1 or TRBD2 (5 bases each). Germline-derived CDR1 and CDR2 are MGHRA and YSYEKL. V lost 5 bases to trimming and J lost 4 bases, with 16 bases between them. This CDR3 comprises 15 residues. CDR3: CASSKTGLAPDTQYF. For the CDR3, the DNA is TGCGCCAGCAGCAAAACAGGACTTGCACCAGATACGCAGTATTTT.

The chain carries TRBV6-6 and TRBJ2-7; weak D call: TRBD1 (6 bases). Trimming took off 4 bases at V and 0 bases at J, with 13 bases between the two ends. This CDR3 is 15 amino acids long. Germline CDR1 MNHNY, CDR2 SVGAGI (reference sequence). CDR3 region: CASSWAGAGSYEQYF. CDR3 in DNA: TGTGCCAGCAGTTGGGCAGGGGCGGGCTCCTACGAGCAGTACTTC.

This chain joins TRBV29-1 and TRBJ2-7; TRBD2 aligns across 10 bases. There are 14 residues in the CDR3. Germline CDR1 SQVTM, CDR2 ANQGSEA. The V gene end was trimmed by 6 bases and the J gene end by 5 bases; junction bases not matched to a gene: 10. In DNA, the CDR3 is TGCAGCGTAACCAAGCGGGAGGGCCGGAACGAGCAGTACTTC. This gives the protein CSVTKREGRNEQYF.

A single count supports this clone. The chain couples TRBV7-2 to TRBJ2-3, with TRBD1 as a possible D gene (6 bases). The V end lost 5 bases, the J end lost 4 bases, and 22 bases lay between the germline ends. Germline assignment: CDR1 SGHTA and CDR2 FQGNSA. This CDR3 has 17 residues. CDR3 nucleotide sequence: TGTGCCAGCAGCCCAGGGGCGCGAGGGCCTATTCCAGATACGCAGTATTTT. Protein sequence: CASSPGARGPIPDTQYF.

The CDR3 nucleotides are TGTGCCAGCAGTGGACAGGTGGGGGTACCCCTCCACTTT. This gives the protein CASSGQVGVPLHF. The rearrangement links TRBV2 to TRBJ1-6, with a tentative D call TRBD1 (6 bases). Trimming pared 4 bases from V and 12 bases from J, leaving 13 bases between. The CDR3 extends over 13 amino acids. In germline, CDR1 is SNHLY, CDR2 FYNNEI.